The 9 T cell receptor beta chains below were found in one sample sequenced in a study of blood T cell repertoires in COVID-19. TCRdb's copy holds only in-frame clones and misses some; the assay was immunoSEQ multiplex PCR. This sample has approximately 170,000 clones, with roughly 85% found just once. Sequencing used peripheral blood. The receptors shown here come from a woman of 80 years or more with active or convalescent COVID-19.

The table lists this clone with a few counts. The chain carries TRBV5-6 and TRBJ1-6; D may be TRBD1 (6 bases). Germline V CDR1 and CDR2: SGHDT, YYEEEE. V lost 1 base and J 6 bases, leaving 11 bases between the germline ends. The CDR3 has 15 residues. CDR3 protein: CASSLQGRGNSPLHF. DNA for the CDR3: TGTGCCAGCAGCTTGCAGGGCAGGGGTAATTCACCCCTCCACTTT.

The chain links TRBV28 to TRBJ1-2; 8 nucleotides align to TRBD1. From germline, CDR1 is MDHEN and CDR2 SYDVKM. The CDR3 consists of 13 residues. V was clipped by 2 bases and J by 7 bases; unmatched bases: 3. CDR3 sequence: CASSLQGAIGYTF. The CDR3 DNA follows: TGTGCCAGCAGTTTACAGGGGGCTATTGGCTACACCTTC.

This chain joins TRBV25-1 and TRBJ1-4; D gene uncertain. V dropped 2 bases and J dropped 7 bases, with 8 bases sitting between them. CDR3 length equals 13 residues. Germline values: CDR1 MGHDK, CDR2 SYGVNS. The CDR3 DNA sequence: TGTGCCAGCAGTGAACGGGGAGGTGAAAAACTGTTTTTT. Protein product: CASSERGGEKLFF.

The rearrangement links TRBV24-1 to TRBJ1-1; possibly TRBD1 for D (5 bases). Germline loops: CDR1 KGHDR, CDR2 SFDVKD. The CDR3 runs 13 residues. V was clipped by 7 bases and J by 1 base, with 9 bases between them. CDR3 protein: CATRETGNTEAFF. The CDR3 region has the DNA TGTGCCACCAGAGAAACAGGGAACACTGAAGCTTTCTTT.

The chain recombines TRBV6-5 with TRBJ2-7, with no clear D. The CDR3 extends over 15 amino acids. Germline loops: CDR1 MNHEY, CDR2 SVGAGI. Trimming took off 0 bases at V and 3 bases at J, with 12 bases between the two ends. The CDR3 bases are TGTGCCAGCAGTTACTCGATTGGCCAGGACTACGAGCAGTACTTC. Its protein is CASSYSIGQDYEQYF.

The genes are TRBV20-1 and TRBJ1-1; D is uncertain. CDR3 size: 11 residues. V shed 3 bases and J shed 7 bases, with 9 bases lying between them. CDR1 is DFQATT, CDR2 SNEGSKA, per germline (reference sequence). The DNA of the CDR3 is TGCAGTGCTAGTAGAGTCGTTGAAGCTTTCTTT. Amino acids: CSASRVVEAFF.

The rearrangement joins TRBV5-6 to TRBJ1-5, with TRBD1 as a possible D gene (5 bases). In germline, CDR1 is SGHDT, CDR2 YYEEEE. V was clipped by 2 bases and J by 3 bases, with 12 bases between them. This CDR3 region has 15 residues. In nucleotides, the CDR3 is TGTGCCAGCAGCTTCGGGGGTCGGGACAATCAGCCCCAGCATTTT. Translated, it gives CASSFGGRDNQPQHF.

This chain joins TRBV9 and TRBJ2-5, with 12 bases identical to TRBD1. Per germline, CDR1 SGDLS and CDR2 YYNGEE. Germline trimming cut 0 bases from V and 5 bases from J; bases unmatched to any gene: 14. This CDR3 is built from 19 residues. This CDR3 is CASSVAPGQGAHVAETQYF. For the CDR3, the DNA is TGTGCCAGCAGCGTAGCCCCGGGACAGGGGGCTCATGTCGCGGAGACCCAGTACTTC.

The V and J genes are TRBV11-3 and TRBJ2-2; 11 nucleotides match TRBD2. This CDR3 has 18 amino acids. Germline V gene lookup returns CDR1 SGHNT and CDR2 YENEEA. Trimming took 5 bases from V and 6 from J; bases not matched to a gene: 14. The CDR3 sequence is CASSQGLAGYFSPGELFF. The CDR3 DNA reads TGTGCCAGCAGCCAAGGACTAGCGGGCTACTTTTCCCCCGGGGAGCTGTTTTTT.